The rows below give T cell receptor beta chains drawn from one sample of a study of response to subunit inactivated influenza vaccine. In TCRdb, the RT-PCR reads were re-called with MiXCR into one record per CDR3 protein. This table has roughly 570,000 distinct CDR3 sequences, 10% to 15% appearing once. This specimen was PBMCs from blood, taken roughly 6 weeks after vaccination. Source of these receptors: a man aged 45-60 years who received an inactivated influenza vaccine. CDR3s include the opening cysteine and the closing phenylalanine or tryptophan. The order of the fields is J gene, V gene, clone size, CDR3 protein. Not all rows give a size; the values are once, few, many and, for expanded clones, a class.

TRBJ1-1 TRBV10-3 . CAISESARAGHTEAFF
TRBJ1-2 TRBV12-3/TRBV12-4 few CASTATVRGYTF
TRBJ2-5 TRBV10-3 many CAISVAMGSETQYF
TRBJ2-7 TRBV28 many CASSLDRGTGAASEQYF
TRBJ2-5 TRBV6-1 few CASNVVREETQYF
TRBJ2-5 TRBV5-8 few CASSLEGREETQYF
TRBJ2-7 TRBV7-2 . CASSLDGTGPYEQYF
TRBJ1-2 TRBV27 many CASSRQRNYGYTF
TRBJ1-5 TRBV20-1 few CSADSRGSNQPQHF
TRBJ2-7 TRBV7-9 many CASSSGQIYEQYF
TRBJ2-5 TRBV7-2 . CASSVDSYAGTQYF
TRBJ1-2 TRBV5-1 few CASSSEGVNGYTF
TRBJ2-2 TRBV7-3 few CASSLGESGELFF
TRBJ1-5 TRBV5-6 few CASSFNIGTGAQPQHF
TRBJ1-2 TRBV7-9 few CGSSLGGAVYGYTF
TRBJ2-3 TRBV20-1 many CSARDSSGGTDTQYF
TRBJ2-1 TRBV19 . CASSDHSGRSSYNEQFF
TRBJ1-2 TRBV7-2 few CASREGQGNGYGYTF
TRBJ2-3 TRBV7-6 . CASRPPGTEADTHYF
TRBJ1-1 TRBV6-5 . CASGVRNTEAFF
TRBJ1-2 TRBV4-3 . CPSSQGWTGNYGYTF
TRBJ2-7 TRBV20-1 few CSASIGNYEQYF
TRBJ2-1 TRBV9 many CASSVVSGGYNEQFF
TRBJ2-5 TRBV5-1 few CASSLTRSGGLAETQYF
TRBJ1-2 TRBV29-1 many CSVGPFRDRGYTF
TRBJ2-2 TRBV29-1 many CSVGRGGELFF
TRBJ2-7 TRBV5-1 few CASSSQPQGASEQYF
TRBJ1-2 TRBV7-2 few CASTPWTGTINGYTF
TRBJ2-1 TRBV3-1 few CASSHRTAYNEQFF
TRBJ2-3 TRBV5-1 . CASRRAGHNTDTQYF
TRBJ2-7 TRBV11-2 few CASSFMGYEQYF
TRBJ2-7 TRBV10-2 . CASSEGQAIEQYF
TRBJ2-7 TRBV9 many CASSVSTGGSYEQYF
TRBJ1-6 TRBV3-1 . CASSPGGGYNSPLHF
TRBJ2-3 TRBV11-2 many CASSSSASSTDTQYF
TRBJ1-5 TRBV5-5 many CASSLSRLSNQPQHF
TRBJ2-5 TRBV9 . CDRSVEVFQETQYF
TRBJ2-5 TRBV7-9 few CASSSQEKETQYF
TRBJ2-7 TRBV27 . CASSLGRGNYEQYF
TRBJ2-7 TRBV11-2 . CASSLDFLASPLF
TRBJ2-7 TRBV5-1 . CASSFRDGGEQYF
TRBJ1-5 TRBV6-2/TRBV6-3 few CASSPYRFNQPQHF
TRBJ2-1 TRBV7-2 few CASSPDFWRNEQFF
TRBJ2-3 TRBV18 few CASSPSPGTDTQYF
TRBJ2-1 TRBV15 . CATSRARDHNNEQFF
TRBJ2-5 TRBV29-1 few CSVGNRPQHETQYF
TRBJ2-1 TRBV21-1 few CASSRQGKGEQFF
TRBJ2-7 TRBV7-9 . CASSREGQPYEQYF
TRBJ2-2 TRBV4-3 many CASSHKSTGELFF
TRBJ2-3 TRBV10-2 . CASIQGPSTDTQYF
TRBJ1-2 TRBV20-1 . CSASELGQLNYGYTF
TRBJ2-5 TRBV20-1 . CSALPGGTETQYF
TRBJ2-5 TRBV7-2 . CASSTTGTGGLETQYF
TRBJ2-3 TRBV12-3/TRBV12-4 . CASTLLSGRATDTQYF
TRBJ2-3 TRBV7-9 few CASSPYRGSTDTQYF
TRBJ1-2 TRBV7-8 few CASSQGTGNVYGYTF
TRBJ2-5 TRBV29-1 few CSVSVSFGETQYF
TRBJ2-7 TRBV7-2 . CASSSATVGEQYF
TRBJ2-1 TRBV5-1 . CASSLGGAGVDEQFF
TRBJ2-2 TRBV7-2 . CATAPSEGELFF